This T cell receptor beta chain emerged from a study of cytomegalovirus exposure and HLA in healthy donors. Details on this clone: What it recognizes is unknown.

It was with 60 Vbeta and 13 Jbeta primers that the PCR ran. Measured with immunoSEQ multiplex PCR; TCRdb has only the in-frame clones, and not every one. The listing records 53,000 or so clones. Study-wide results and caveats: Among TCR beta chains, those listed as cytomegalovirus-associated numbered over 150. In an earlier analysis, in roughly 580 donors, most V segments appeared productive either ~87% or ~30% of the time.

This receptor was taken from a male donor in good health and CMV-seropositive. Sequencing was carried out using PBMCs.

The CDR3 nucleotides read TGTGCCAGCAGCTTGGGACAGACTAACTATGGCTACACCTTC. Translation: CASSLGQTNYGYTF. J is TRBJ1-2 and V is TRBV11-2; the match to TRBD1 covers 7 bases. Germline assignment: CDR1 SGHAT and CDR2 FQNNGV. V lost 3 bases, J lost 0 bases, and 1 base stayed unmatched. The CDR3 sequence is 14 residues long.